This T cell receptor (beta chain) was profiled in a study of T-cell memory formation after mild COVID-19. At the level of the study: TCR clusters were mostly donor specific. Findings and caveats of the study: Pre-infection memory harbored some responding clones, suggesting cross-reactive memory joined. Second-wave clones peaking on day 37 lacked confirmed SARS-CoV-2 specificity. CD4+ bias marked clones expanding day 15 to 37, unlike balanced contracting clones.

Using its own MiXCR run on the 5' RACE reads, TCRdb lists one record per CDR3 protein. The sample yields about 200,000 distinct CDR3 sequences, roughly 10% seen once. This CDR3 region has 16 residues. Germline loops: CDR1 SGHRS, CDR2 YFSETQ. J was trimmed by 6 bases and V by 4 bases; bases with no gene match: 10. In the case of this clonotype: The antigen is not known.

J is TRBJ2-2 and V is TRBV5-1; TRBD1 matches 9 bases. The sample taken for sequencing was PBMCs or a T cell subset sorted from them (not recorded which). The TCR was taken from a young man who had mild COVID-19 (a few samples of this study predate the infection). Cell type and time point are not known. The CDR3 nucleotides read TGCGCCAGCAGCCCGCCGGGACAGGGAGCCCCCGGGGAGCTGTTTTTT. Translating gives CASSPPGQGAPGELFF. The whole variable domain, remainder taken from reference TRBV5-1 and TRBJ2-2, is KAGVTQTPRYLIKTRGQQVTLSCSPISGHRSVSWYQQTPGQGLQFLFEYFSETQRNKGNFPGRFSGRQFSNSRSEMNVSTLELGDSALYLCASSPPGQGAPGELFFGEGSRLTVL.